The 30 T cell receptor beta chains below come from one sample, sequenced in a study of vaccination and CD4 T cells after COVID-19. Treatment here: roughly ten-day PBMC culture with coronavirus spike peptide pools or control peptides (ViraFEST assay). Their antigen targets remain unknown. Oncomine TCR Beta short-read sequencing was applied to DNA from cultured CD4+ T cells. TCRdb independently ran MiXCR on the PCR reads; one entry per CDR3 protein. Among roughly 8,400 distinct CDR3 sequences listed, 50% to 75% were seen once. The starting material was cultured CD4+ T cells from blood, obtained after SARS-CoV-2 vaccination. The source of these receptors is a human donor with COVID-19.

The gene calls are TRBV12-3 or TRBV12-4 and TRBJ2-7; D is ambiguous. V dropped 5 bases and J dropped 3 bases, with 11 bases sitting between them. The CDR3 extends over 13 amino acids. The CDR3 region is CASSPRADYEQYF. CDR3 DNA sequence: TGTGCCAGCAGTCCAAGGGCCGACTACGAGCAGTACTTC.

The gene calls are TRBV28 and TRBJ1-5; possibly TRBD1 for D (5 bases). The CDR3 has 15 residues. CDR1 MDHEN and CDR2 SYDVKM come from the germline V gene. Trimming left V 6 bases short and J 2 bases short, with 14 bases between. CDR3 residues: CASSQTRGGNQPQHF. CDR3 bases: TGTGCCAGCAGCCAAACTAGGGGCGGCAATCAGCCCCAGCATTTT.

The chain is built from TRBV15 and TRBJ2-1, with 7 bases identical to TRBD1. With 1 base clipped from V and 5 bases from J, the junction kept 2 bases outside the gene matches. Per germline, CDR1 LNHNV and CDR2 YYDKDF (reference sequence). The CDR3 sequence is 14 residues long. The CDR3 sequence: CATSRGGTDNEQFF. The CDR3 coding sequence is TGTGCCACCAGCAGAGGTGGGACAGACAATGAGCAGTTCTTC.

The chain recombines TRBV10-3 with TRBJ2-5; D tentatively reads TRBD1 or TRBD2 (5 bases each). CDR1 and CDR2 from the germline V gene are ENHRY and SYGVKD. The CDR3 sequence is 15 residues long. V was clipped by 0 bases and J by 1 base, with 9 bases between them. CDR3 DNA: TGTGCCATCAGTGAGTCTATGAGGGGCCAAGAGACCCAGTACTTC. Amino acids: CAISESMRGQETQYF.

V usage is TRBV18 and J usage is TRBJ2-5; maybe TRBD1 (6 bases). The CDR3 spans 13 residues. CDR1 is KGHSH, CDR2 LQKENI, per germline. V lost 4 bases, J lost 2 bases, and 8 bases lay in between. CDR3: CASSRGTQETQYF. The CDR3 DNA is TGTGCCAGCTCACGTGGGACACAAGAGACCCAGTACTTC.

The CDR3 DNA reads as TGTGCCAGCAGCAGAAAGACAGGGGGGCGAGAGACCCAGTACTTC. It is translated as CASSRKTGGRETQYF. The V and J genes are TRBV11-3 and TRBJ2-5; 9 bases agree with TRBD1. The CDR3 sequence is 15 residues long. V trimming: 5 bases; J trimming: 4 bases; junction bases outside the gene matches: 8. The germline V gene encodes CDR1 SGHNT and CDR2 YENEEA.

This clonotype came up a few times. J is TRBJ2-5 and V is TRBV20-1, with 7 bases fitting TRBD1. CDR1 is DFQATT, CDR2 SNEGSKA, per germline (reference sequence). Trimming at V came to 0 bases and at J to 5 bases, leaving 12 bases not matched to a gene. The CDR3 consists of 16 residues. CDR3 nucleotide sequence: TGCAGTGCTAGAGATCAGGGCAGGGGGAAAATGGAGACCCAGTACTTC. It translates to CSARDQGRGKMETQYF.

The gene calls are TRBV6-5 and TRBJ2-6; 7 bases match TRBD2. Germline-derived CDR1 and CDR2 are MNHEY and SVGAGI. V was clipped by 4 bases and J by 0 bases; unmatched bases: 15. There are 20 residues in the CDR3. CDR3 amino acids: CASSSPRGSQKHSGANVLTF. CDR3 nucleotide sequence: TGTGCCAGCAGTTCTCCCCGCGGGAGCCAGAAGCACTCTGGGGCCAACGTCCTGACTTTC.

The chain is built from TRBV11-2 and TRBJ2-7; possibly TRBD1 for D (5 bases). The V gene's germline CDR1 is SGHAT and CDR2 FQNNGV. Trimming took off 0 bases at V and 3 bases at J, with 12 bases between the two ends. The CDR3 loop spans 15 amino acids. The CDR3 loop reads CASSLDRDLGYEQYF. The CDR3 bases are TGTGCCAGCAGCTTAGACAGGGATTTGGGCTACGAGCAGTACTTC.

J is TRBJ2-3 and V is TRBV6-4; TRBD2 matches 11 bases. The V segment lost 5 bases and the J segment 11 bases; nucleotides outside the gene matches: 12. Germline CDR1 reads MRHNA; CDR2 reads SNTAGT. The CDR3 extends over 15 amino acids. Here the CDR3 reads CASSPSSGGRLGQYF. In DNA form, the CDR3 reads TGTGCCAGCAGTCCCTCTAGCGGGGGGCGGCTTGGGCAGTATTTT.

The V gene is TRBV7-2, the J gene TRBJ2-5; D gene unclear. With 3 bases removed from V and 5 bases from J, the gap between germline ends came to 4 bases. The CDR3 has 11 residues. Germline values: CDR1 SGHTA, CDR2 FQGNSA. CDR3 nucleotide sequence: TGTGCCAGCAGCTTTTTGGAGACCCAGTACTTC. Its translation: CASSFLETQYF. The full variable domain, its missing parts supplied by reference TRBV7-2 and TRBJ2-5, is GAGVSQSPSNKVTEKGKDVELRCDPISGHTALYWYRQSLGQGLEFLIYFQGNSAPDKSGLPSDRFSAERTGGSVSTLTIQRTQQEDSAVYLCASSFLETQYFGPGTRLLVL.

The genes are TRBV9 and TRBJ2-2; unclear D gene. V lost 4 bases and J lost 2, with 9 bases in between. Looked up from germline, CDR1 is SGDLS and CDR2 is YYNGEE. This CDR3 has 14 amino acids. The CDR3 spells CASSKADNTGELFF. CDR3 DNA: TGTGCCAGCAGCAAGGCAGATAACACCGGGGAGCTGTTTTTT.

The chain links TRBV2 to TRBJ1-1; a weak D match, TRBD1 (5 bases). The V end was cut by 1 base, the J end by 1 base, with 13 bases between. CDR3 length: 16 residues. The germline gives CDR1 SNHLY, CDR2 FYNNEI. The CDR3 DNA reads TGTGCCAGCAGTGAAGGTCCACAGGTTGGGAACACTGAAGCTTTCTTT. Its protein is CASSEGPQVGNTEAFF.

The CDR3 DNA sequence: TGTGCCAGCAGCAAAGAAGTGCCAACCTACGAGCAGTACTTC. It codes for CASSKEVPTYEQYF. The chain carries TRBV21-1 and TRBJ2-7. TRBV21-1 is a known pseudogene. This CDR3 region has 14 residues.

J is TRBJ2-1 and V is TRBV7-3; D remains ambiguous. V lost 2 bases and J 5 bases, leaving 1 base between the germline ends. The CDR3 spans 11 residues. From germline, CDR1 is SGHTA and CDR2 FQGTGA. The CDR3 nucleotides are TGTGCCAGCAGCTTAGACAATGAGCAGTTCTTC. This codes for CASSLDNEQFF.

The rearrangement uses TRBV20-1 and TRBJ2-1; 9 nucleotides line up with TRBD2. J gave up 8 bases and V 6 bases, and 11 bases lay outside the gene matches. Per the germline V gene, CDR1 is DFQATT and CDR2 is SNEGSKA (reference sequence). The CDR3 length is 14 residues. The CDR3 nucleotides read TGCAGTGCCACCACTAGAGCGGGGGGTTATGAGCAGTTCTTC. Amino acid sequence: CSATTRAGGYEQFF.

The chain carries TRBV20-1 and TRBJ2-7, with D perhaps matching TRBD2 (5 bases). CDR1 is DFQATT and CDR2 is SNEGSKA in the germline V gene (reference sequence). This CDR3 spans 11 amino acids. V was pared by 6 bases and J by 4 bases, with 10 bases between. The DNA for the CDR3 is TGCAGTGCCGTTAGCGATTACGAGCAGTACTTC. Protein sequence: CSAVSDYEQYF.

This chain links TRBV10-1 with TRBJ2-5; D possibly corresponds to TRBD1 (6 bases). Germline CDR1 and CDR2: WNHNN and SYGVQD (reference sequence). This CDR3 is built from 16 residues. Trimming stripped 0 bases from V and 5 bases from J, with 16 bases between. CDR3 in DNA: TGCGCCAGCAGTGAGTCGATATCAGGGGCAGGGGAGACCCAGTACTTC. Its protein is CASSESISGAGETQYF.

The chain uses TRBV7-9 and TRBJ1-2, with TRBD1 as a possible D gene (6 bases). There are 13 residues in the CDR3. Trimming removed 5 bases from V and 0 bases from J, with 7 bases in between. Germline assignment: CDR1 SEHNR and CDR2 FQNEAQ (reference sequence). CDR3: CASSPGANYGYTF. The CDR3 region has the DNA TGTGCCAGCAGCCCAGGGGCTAACTATGGCTACACCTTC.

The rearrangement links TRBV7-6 to TRBJ2-5; 10 bases map to TRBD2. This CDR3 comprises 17 residues. The V gene end was trimmed by 4 bases and the J gene end by 2 bases; junction bases not matched to a gene: 10. Germline CDR1 SGHVS, CDR2 FNYEAQ. CDR3 coding DNA: TGTGCCAGCAGCTCTAGTACTAGCGGGGTCTCACAAGAGACCCAGTACTTC. It codes for CASSSSTSGVSQETQYF.

As concerns this clonotype: Because the CDR3 is missing its conserved closing phenylalanine or tryptophan, this is likely a read error. J is TRBJ2-5 and V is TRBV5-1, with 8 bases matching TRBD2. The CDR3 covers 19 residues. Germline V gene sequence: CDR1 SGHRS, CDR2 YFSETQ. J lost 3 bases, V lost 4 bases, and 20 bases had no gene match. The CDR3 sequence: CASSPTGRSAGGMKETQYY. The CDR3, as DNA: TGCGCCAGCAGCCCAACCGGCAGGTCGGCGGGGGGTATGAAAGAGACCCAGTACTAC.

The gene calls are TRBV25-1 and TRBJ1-2; D gene unclear. The V gene's germline CDR1 is MGHDK and CDR2 SYGVNS. CDR3 length equals 15 residues. V lost 1 base to trimming and J lost 1 base, with 10 bases between them. The DNA for the CDR3 is TGTGCCAGCAGTGAATTTGGCAGAAGTAACTATGGCTACACCTTC. This gives the protein CASSEFGRSNYGYTF.

CDR3 DNA: TGTGCCAGCAGCTCCAACAGGTTAACTGAAGCTTTCTTT. This gives the protein CASSSNRLTEAFF. This chain joins TRBV7-3 and TRBJ1-1; perhaps TRBD1 as D (5 bases). Germline assignment: CDR1 SGHTA and CDR2 FQGTGA. The CDR3 runs 13 residues. V was pared by 4 bases and J by 5 bases, with 11 bases between.

The chain joins TRBV21-1 to TRBJ1-2. TRBV21-1 is a pseudogene segment. This CDR3 has 13 amino acids. For the CDR3, the DNA is TGTGCCAGCAGTATGCGGGGTGACTATGGCTACACCTTC. Translated: CASSMRGDYGYTF.

CDR3 nucleotide sequence: TGTGCCAGCAGCTTAGCCATCGACAGATACAATTCACCCCTCCACTTT. Translation gives CASSLAIDRYNSPLHF. The rearrangement links TRBV7-2 to TRBJ1-6; TRBD1 is a possible D gene (5 bases). The germline CDR1 and CDR2 sequences are SGHTA and FQGNSA. The CDR3 length is 16 residues. Trimming took off 0 bases at V and 7 bases at J, with 13 bases between the two ends.

By frequency in the sample, this clonotype is large (0.1 to 1%). The chain couples TRBV20-1 to TRBJ2-1; D gene ambiguous. Trimming pared 5 bases from V and 3 bases from J, leaving 11 bases between. Germline CDR1 DFQATT, CDR2 SNEGSKA (reference sequence). The length of the CDR3 is 13 residues. CDR3 amino acids: CSAERGSYNEQFF. CDR3 bases: TGCAGTGCTGAACGAGGCAGCTACAATGAGCAGTTCTTC.

This sequence joins TRBV6-5 and TRBJ2-3; D not certain. The CDR3 is 14 residues long. Per germline, CDR1 MNHEY and CDR2 SVGAGI. V dropped 3 bases and J dropped 2 bases, with 9 bases sitting between them. CDR3 amino acids: CASSYGQNTDTQYF. CDR3 DNA sequence: TGTGCCAGCAGTTATGGGCAGAACACAGATACGCAGTATTTT.

The chain recombines TRBV6-2 or TRBV6-3 with TRBJ2-7; the D gene could be TRBD1 or TRBD2 (6 bases each). The CDR3 has 12 residues. Germline V CDR1 and CDR2: MNHEY, SVGEGT. With 6 bases removed from V and 6 bases from J, the gap between germline ends came to 12 bases. The chain's CDR3 is CASSEGGGEQYF. In nucleotides, the CDR3 is TGTGCCAGCAGCGAGGGGGGCGGCGAGCAGTACTTC.

The rearrangement uses TRBV5-1 and TRBJ1-6; D is undetermined. The CDR3 contains 13 residues. CDR1 and CDR2 from the germline V gene are SGHRS and YFSETQ. The V gene lost 7 bases and the J gene lost 13 bases, with 18 bases spanning the gap. The CDR3 DNA reads TGCGCCAGCCGGACCCACTTGGGCGGGCCCCTCCACTTT. It encodes CASRTHLGGPLHF.

The rearrangement joins TRBV18 to TRBJ1-5, with D possibly matching TRBD1 (6 bases). The CDR3 has 15 amino acids. With 6 bases removed from V and 3 bases from J, the gap between germline ends came to 15 bases. Germline V gene lookup returns CDR1 KGHSH and CDR2 LQKENI. The CDR3 DNA sequence: TGTGCCAGCTCGGGGAGTGGGACAAACAATCAGCCCCAGCATTTT. Translation: CASSGSGTNNQPQHF.